This is a list of T cell receptor beta chains from one sample in a study of T-cell reconstitution after alpha-beta-depleted transplantation in children. TCRdb ran MiXCR on the PCR reads and lists one entry per CDR3 protein. Among hundreds of thousands of distinct CDR3 sequences, 12% were seen once, and the ten largest hold 2.6%. The specimen was PBMCs from the stem cell graft donor, collected from the stem cell graft. These receptors were collected from a human donor who donated a stem cell graft to a child with acute lymphoblastic leukemia. Both conserved end residues are part of each CDR3. Each record gives: J gene, clone size, V gene, D gene, CDR3 protein, CDR3 DNA. D genes are given only for firm matches. Size is stated for part of the rows, as once, few or many counts, or as a class when the clone is expanded.

J gene: TRBJ2-6
clone size: many
V gene: TRBV7-2
D gene: -
CDR3 protein: CASSGRGDSGANVLTF
CDR3 DNA: TGTGCCAGCAGCGGAAGGGGGGACTCTGGGGCCAACGTCCTGACTTTC

J gene: TRBJ1-1
clone size: many
V gene: TRBV27
D gene: -
CDR3 protein: CASSLRTFEAFF
CDR3 DNA: TGTGCCAGCAGTCTCCGGACGTTTGAAGCTTTCTTT

J gene: TRBJ2-3
clone size: many
V gene: TRBV7-2
D gene: -
CDR3 protein: CASSGEGAILAQYF
CDR3 DNA: TGTGCCAGCAGCGGAGAGGGAGCCATTTTGGCGCAGTATTTT

J gene: TRBJ2-7
clone size: many
V gene: TRBV20-1
D gene: -
CDR3 protein: CSARDLVGSYEQYF
CDR3 DNA: TGCAGTGCTAGAGATCTGGTAGGGTCCTACGAGCAGTACTTC

J gene: TRBJ1-1
clone size: many
V gene: TRBV4-2
D gene: -
CDR3 protein: CASSQEKFGNTEAFF
CDR3 DNA: TGTGCCAGCAGCCAAGAAAAATTCGGGAACACTGAAGCTTTCTTT

J gene: TRBJ1-1
clone size: -
V gene: TRBV30
D gene: -
CDR3 protein: CAWSVMGANTEAFF
CDR3 DNA: TGTGCCTGGAGTGTAATGGGGGCAAACACTGAAGCTTTCTTT

J gene: TRBJ2-7
clone size: many
V gene: TRBV29-1
D gene: TRBD2
CDR3 protein: CSVHSGSLYEQYF
CDR3 DNA: TGCAGCGTTCATAGCGGGAGTCTGTACGAGCAGTACTTC

J gene: TRBJ2-3
clone size: many
V gene: TRBV6-2/TRBV6-3
D gene: -
CDR3 protein: CASRVESSTQYF
CDR3 DNA: TGTGCCAGTCGGGTGGAGAGTTCTACGCAGTATTTT

J gene: TRBJ2-7
clone size: many
V gene: TRBV5-1
D gene: -
CDR3 protein: CASRDLWDYEQYF
CDR3 DNA: TGCGCCAGCAGGGACTTATGGGACTACGAGCAGTACTTC

J gene: TRBJ1-3
clone size: many
V gene: TRBV20-1
D gene: -
CDR3 protein: CSARDRQSSGNTIYF
CDR3 DNA: TGCAGTGCTAGAGATCGGCAGAGCTCTGGAAACACCATATATTTT

J gene: TRBJ2-5
clone size: many
V gene: TRBV5-1
D gene: TRBD2
CDR3 protein: CASSRRTSGAETQYF
CDR3 DNA: TGCGCCAGCAGCCGAAGGACTAGCGGGGCAGAGACCCAGTACTTC

J gene: TRBJ1-2
clone size: many
V gene: TRBV7-9
D gene: -
CDR3 protein: CASSLGSYNYGYTF
CDR3 DNA: TGTGCCAGCAGCTTGGGGAGTTACAACTATGGCTACACCTTC

J gene: TRBJ1-5
clone size: many
V gene: TRBV9
D gene: -
CDR3 protein: CASSVGPTEGQPQHF
CDR3 DNA: TGTGCCAGCAGCGTAGGCCCGACGGAGGGTCAGCCCCAGCATTTT

J gene: TRBJ2-5
clone size: many
V gene: TRBV7-2
D gene: -
CDR3 protein: CASSLGENRAKETQYF
CDR3 DNA: TGTGCCAGCAGCTTAGGAGAAAATAGGGCGAAAGAGACCCAGTACTTC

J gene: TRBJ1-2
clone size: many
V gene: TRBV11-2
D gene: -
CDR3 protein: CASSEGGGYTF
CDR3 DNA: TGTGCCAGCAGCGAGGGGGGGGGCTACACCTTC

J gene: TRBJ2-1
clone size: many
V gene: TRBV2
D gene: TRBD2
CDR3 protein: CASSGASGRPNEQFF
CDR3 DNA: TGTGCCAGCAGTGGAGCTAGCGGGAGGCCCAATGAGCAGTTCTTC

J gene: TRBJ2-3
clone size: many
V gene: TRBV10-3
D gene: TRBD2
CDR3 protein: CAIRQREAADTQYF
CDR3 DNA: TGTGCCATCAGGCAGCGGGAGGCCGCAGATACGCAGTATTTT

J gene: TRBJ2-2
clone size: many
V gene: TRBV9
D gene: TRBD1
CDR3 protein: CASSVEPGVQGAGTGELFF
CDR3 DNA: TGTGCCAGCAGCGTAGAACCGGGGGTCCAGGGGGCGGGCACCGGGGAGCTGTTTTTT

J gene: TRBJ2-1
clone size: many
V gene: TRBV20-1
D gene: -
CDR3 protein: CSARRDGTGEQFF
CDR3 DNA: TGCAGTGCCCGCCGAGATGGGACTGGTGAGCAGTTCTTC

J gene: TRBJ2-1
clone size: few
V gene: TRBV20-1
D gene: -
CDR3 protein: CSADPPGAHHRASSYNEQFF
CDR3 DNA: TGCAGTGCTGATCCCCCAGGGGCCCACCACAGGGCCAGCTCCTACAATGAGCAGTTCTTC

J gene: TRBJ2-1
clone size: -
V gene: TRBV6-2/TRBV6-3
D gene: TRBD2
CDR3 protein: CASSYSVAGGPDNEQFF
CDR3 DNA: TGTGCCAGCAGTTACTCAGTAGCGGGAGGGCCAGACAATGAGCAGTTCTTC

J gene: TRBJ2-2
clone size: many
V gene: TRBV2
D gene: TRBD1
CDR3 protein: CASYGTVTSAGELFF
CDR3 DNA: TGTGCCAGCTATGGGACAGTCACCTCTGCCGGGGAGCTGTTTTTT

J gene: TRBJ1-1
clone size: many
V gene: TRBV7-9
D gene: TRBD1
CDR3 protein: CASSPRQGGGTEAFF
CDR3 DNA: TGTGCCAGCAGCCCGCGACAGGGAGGAGGGACTGAAGCTTTCTTT

J gene: TRBJ2-3
clone size: many
V gene: TRBV30
D gene: -
CDR3 protein: CAWSGGSGTDTQYF
CDR3 DNA: TGTGCCTGGAGTGGTGGTAGCGGCACAGATACGCAGTATTTT

J gene: TRBJ2-7
clone size: many
V gene: TRBV5-8
D gene: -
CDR3 protein: CASSFLFPAQGLSEQYF
CDR3 DNA: TGTGCCAGCAGCTTTTTGTTTCCCGCACAAGGCCTCTCCGAGCAGTACTTC

J gene: TRBJ2-7
clone size: many
V gene: TRBV5-1
D gene: -
CDR3 protein: CASSLGHGWTGTYEQYF
CDR3 DNA: TGCGCCAGCAGCTTGGGGCATGGGTGGACGGGTACCTACGAGCAGTACTTC

J gene: TRBJ2-1
clone size: -
V gene: TRBV12-3/TRBV12-4
D gene: TRBD2
CDR3 protein: CASSPPGLAGANEQFF
CDR3 DNA: TGTGCCAGCAGTCCCCCGGGGCTAGCGGGAGCGAATGAGCAGTTCTTC

J gene: TRBJ2-3
clone size: -
V gene: TRBV23-1
D gene: TRBD1
CDR3 protein: CASSQATGQIFTDTQYF
CDR3 DNA: TGCGCCAGCAGTCAGGCTACGGGACAGATTTTCACAGATACGCAGTATTTT

J gene: TRBJ2-1
clone size: -
V gene: TRBV27
D gene: -
CDR3 protein: CASSHTGSSYNEQFF
CDR3 DNA: TGTGCCAGCAGTCATACAGGGAGCTCCTACAATGAGCAGTTCTTC